The rows below give T cell receptor beta chains drawn from one sample of a study of T cells in Graves' hyperthyroidism and ophthalmopathy. TCRdb reprocessed the multiplex PCR reads via MiXCR and lists one record per CDR3 protein. This sample has over 700,000 distinct CDR3 sequences, with around 20% found just once. Specimen: blood. The receptors derive from a woman aged 45-65 years with Graves' hyperthyroidism that later progressed to Graves' ophthalmopathy. Both conserved end residues are trimmed from each CDR3. D genes are given only for firm matches. Size is omitted from some rows. Given values are once, few, many or a class for expanded clones.

J gene: TRBJ2-5
V gene: TRBV2
D gene: .
clone size: .
CDR3 protein: ASLGGGLGVEETQY

J gene: TRBJ2-1
V gene: TRBV6-6
D gene: .
clone size: many
CDR3 protein: ASSYSSMDSHYNEQF

J gene: TRBJ2-5
V gene: TRBV27
D gene: .
clone size: many
CDR3 protein: ASWDNNEETQY

J gene: TRBJ2-1
V gene: TRBV6-2/TRBV6-3
D gene: .
clone size: many
CDR3 protein: ASSYGSSYNEQF

J gene: TRBJ2-5
V gene: TRBV29-1
D gene: .
clone size: few
CDR3 protein: SVEMETQY

J gene: TRBJ2-2
V gene: TRBV5-6
D gene: TRBD2
clone size: .
CDR3 protein: ASSLAASGVFTGELF

J gene: TRBJ2-1
V gene: TRBV11-2
D gene: TRBD1
clone size: .
CDR3 protein: ASTGQSYNEQF

J gene: TRBJ1-5
V gene: TRBV6-1
D gene: TRBD1
clone size: .
CDR3 protein: ASSLMTGDQPQH

J gene: TRBJ2-5
V gene: TRBV10-3
D gene: TRBD1
clone size: few
CDR3 protein: AISLTGLETQY

J gene: TRBJ2-5
V gene: TRBV11-2
D gene: TRBD1
clone size: few
CDR3 protein: AGSPRDRRPDRPQETQY

J gene: TRBJ1-1
V gene: TRBV9
D gene: .
clone size: .
CDR3 protein: ASSLPPGSNTEAF

J gene: TRBJ2-2
V gene: TRBV19
D gene: .
clone size: few
CDR3 protein: ASSTTGKGRYGELF

J gene: TRBJ2-1
V gene: TRBV5-1
D gene: .
clone size: .
CDR3 protein: ASSLALQRTYNEQF

J gene: TRBJ1-1
V gene: TRBV12-5
D gene: TRBD1
clone size: .
CDR3 protein: ASGLGQGNTEAF

J gene: TRBJ1-4
V gene: TRBV5-1
D gene: .
clone size: .
CDR3 protein: ASSASGSWQEKLF

J gene: TRBJ1-6
V gene: TRBV18
D gene: .
clone size: many
CDR3 protein: ASSRGYNSPLH

J gene: TRBJ2-1
V gene: TRBV2
D gene: TRBD2
clone size: many
CDR3 protein: ASSELAGGGEQF

J gene: TRBJ2-1
V gene: TRBV7-2
D gene: .
clone size: few
CDR3 protein: ASSLNLNEQF

J gene: TRBJ2-2
V gene: TRBV12-3/TRBV12-4
D gene: TRBD1
clone size: many
CDR3 protein: ASSLFPGQGYTGELF

J gene: TRBJ1-1
V gene: TRBV7-2
D gene: TRBD1
clone size: many
CDR3 protein: ASSLHRDRAF

J gene: TRBJ2-7
V gene: TRBV19
D gene: TRBD2
clone size: few
CDR3 protein: ASSSGLDSSYEQY

J gene: TRBJ1-2
V gene: TRBV19
D gene: TRBD1
clone size: few
CDR3 protein: ASRPQGAWGYT

J gene: TRBJ1-3
V gene: TRBV12-3/TRBV12-4
D gene: TRBD1
clone size: many
CDR3 protein: ASSWDSSGNTIY

J gene: TRBJ2-3
V gene: TRBV20-1
D gene: .
clone size: .
CDR3 protein: SARDPGGGGNTDTQY

J gene: TRBJ1-2
V gene: TRBV3-1
D gene: TRBD1
clone size: .
CDR3 protein: ASSQDADPGGYT

J gene: TRBJ2-1
V gene: TRBV5-1
D gene: .
clone size: few
CDR3 protein: ASSPGGGSEQF

J gene: TRBJ1-5
V gene: TRBV20-1
D gene: .
clone size: few
CDR3 protein: SANTGVNQPQH

J gene: TRBJ1-2
V gene: TRBV19
D gene: TRBD1
clone size: .
CDR3 protein: ASSIDTGTGNYGYT

J gene: TRBJ2-1
V gene: TRBV20-1
D gene: TRBD2
clone size: many
CDR3 protein: SAPRGEPYNEQF

J gene: TRBJ1-4
V gene: TRBV10-3
D gene: .
clone size: few
CDR3 protein: AISGTGHPNEKLF

J gene: TRBJ1-5
V gene: TRBV6-2/TRBV6-3
D gene: .
clone size: many
CDR3 protein: ASSYSNRIQPQH

J gene: TRBJ1-3
V gene: TRBV29-1
D gene: .
clone size: .
CDR3 protein: SVEEPDGSGNTIY

J gene: TRBJ2-7
V gene: TRBV19
D gene: TRBD2
clone size: once
CDR3 protein: ASSSHPSGVGYEQY

J gene: TRBJ2-5
V gene: TRBV11-2
D gene: TRBD1
clone size: many
CDR3 protein: ASSSGQGWETQY

J gene: TRBJ1-2
V gene: TRBV7-2
D gene: .
clone size: .
CDR3 protein: ASSLARVDDGYT

J gene: TRBJ1-5
V gene: TRBV2
D gene: .
clone size: many
CDR3 protein: ASSEERRVQPQH

J gene: TRBJ1-3
V gene: TRBV14
D gene: .
clone size: .
CDR3 protein: ASSQDDTNSGNTIY

J gene: TRBJ2-6
V gene: TRBV20-1
D gene: .
clone size: few
CDR3 protein: SARDLRGTTNSGANVLT

J gene: TRBJ2-1
V gene: TRBV12-3/TRBV12-4
D gene: .
clone size: many
CDR3 protein: ASTRQMSYNEQF

J gene: TRBJ1-1
V gene: TRBV19
D gene: .
clone size: few
CDR3 protein: ASSGPWTTEAF

J gene: TRBJ1-2
V gene: TRBV4-2
D gene: .
clone size: .
CDR3 protein: ASSQVAGEDYGYT

J gene: TRBJ1-4
V gene: TRBV6-1
D gene: .
clone size: many
CDR3 protein: ASTGRLGEKLF

J gene: TRBJ1-2
V gene: TRBV10-2
D gene: TRBD1
clone size: .
CDR3 protein: ASSRTGDGYA

J gene: TRBJ1-5
V gene: TRBV9
D gene: TRBD1
clone size: .
CDR3 protein: ASSVRNRGYQPQH

J gene: TRBJ2-5
V gene: TRBV12-3/TRBV12-4
D gene: .
clone size: .
CDR3 protein: ASSPPWRGLEETQY

J gene: TRBJ1-5
V gene: TRBV20-1
D gene: .
clone size: many
CDR3 protein: SARDTAGWRLDQPQH

J gene: TRBJ1-2
V gene: TRBV6-2/TRBV6-3
D gene: TRBD1
clone size: .
CDR3 protein: ASSQQGSAGYT

J gene: TRBJ1-2
V gene: TRBV9
D gene: .
clone size: few
CDR3 protein: ASSSQWSSRGGYGYT

J gene: TRBJ1-1
V gene: TRBV19
D gene: .
clone size: .
CDR3 protein: ASRLDRTTNTEAF

J gene: TRBJ1-4
V gene: TRBV28
D gene: .
clone size: .
CDR3 protein: ASSLMEWDATNEKLF

J gene: TRBJ2-2
V gene: TRBV11-2
D gene: .
clone size: many
CDR3 protein: ASSLLGLAGELF

J gene: TRBJ2-5
V gene: TRBV7-2
D gene: TRBD2
clone size: many
CDR3 protein: ASSPRSGGPETQY

J gene: TRBJ1-2
V gene: TRBV5-5
D gene: .
clone size: .
CDR3 protein: ASSFSGGDYGYT

J gene: TRBJ1-1
V gene: TRBV29-1
D gene: .
clone size: many
CDR3 protein: SVLRVMNTEAF

J gene: TRBJ1-2
V gene: TRBV9
D gene: TRBD1
clone size: .
CDR3 protein: ASSERPGTGNYGYT